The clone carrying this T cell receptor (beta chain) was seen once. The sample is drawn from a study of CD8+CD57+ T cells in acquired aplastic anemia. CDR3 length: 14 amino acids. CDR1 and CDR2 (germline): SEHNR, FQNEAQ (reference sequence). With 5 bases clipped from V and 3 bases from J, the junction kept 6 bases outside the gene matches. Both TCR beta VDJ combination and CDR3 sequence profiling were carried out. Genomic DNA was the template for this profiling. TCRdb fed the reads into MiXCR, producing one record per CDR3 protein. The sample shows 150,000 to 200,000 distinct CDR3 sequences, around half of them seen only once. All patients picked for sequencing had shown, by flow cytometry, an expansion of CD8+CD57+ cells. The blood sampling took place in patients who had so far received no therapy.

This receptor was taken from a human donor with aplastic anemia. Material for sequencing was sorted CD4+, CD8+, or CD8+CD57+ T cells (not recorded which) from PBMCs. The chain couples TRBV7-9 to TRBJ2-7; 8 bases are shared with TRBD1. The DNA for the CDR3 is TGTGCCAGCAGCCCGGACAGGGCTCACTACGAGCAGTACTTC. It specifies CASSPDRAHYEQYF.